These 27 T cell receptor beta chains were all obtained from the same sample, sequenced in a study of cytotoxic CD8 clonotypes in ibrutinib-treated CLL. Produced via immunoSEQ multiplex PCR; TCRdb's table is partial and in-frame only. The profile covers 15,000 or so clones, with around 81% appearing a single time and about 17% taken by the ten largest. The specimen comprised PBMCs, sampled before ibrutinib treatment. The receptors originated from a human donor with chronic lymphocytic leukemia.

The rearrangement links TRBV18 to TRBJ2-7; no reliable D call. The germline V gene has CDR1 KGHSH and CDR2 LQKENI. The CDR3 runs to 12 residues. The V and J ends lost 3 bases and 7 bases respectively, with 10 bases between them. The DNA for the CDR3 is TGTGCCAGCTCACCGGAATCCGGGGAGCAGTACTTC. Protein sequence: CASSPESGEQYF.

The chain couples TRBV7-6 to TRBJ2-1; D gene uncertain. The germline V gene encodes CDR1 SGHVS and CDR2 FNYEAQ. The CDR3 length is 13 residues. V gave up 0 bases and J gave up 6 bases, with 6 bases separating them. The CDR3 nucleotides are TGTGCCAGCAGCTTAGCGATTGTCAATGAGCAGTTCTTC. It is translated as CASSLAIVNEQFF.

This rearrangement joins TRBV5-6 to TRBJ2-2; D is unclear. From germline, CDR1 is SGHDT and CDR2 YYEEEE. This CDR3 has 16 amino acids. V was shortened by 4 bases and J by 0 bases, with 13 bases between the two germline ends. Here the CDR3 DNA reads TGTGCCAGCAGCCAAATTACCGCCGCGAACACCGGGGAGCTGTTTTTT. Translating it yields CASSQITAANTGELFF.

The J gene is TRBJ2-1, the V gene TRBV6-6; no definite D call. The CDR3 totals 13 residues. The V gene lost 8 bases and the J gene lost 0 bases, with 8 bases spanning the gap. The germline V gene encodes CDR1 MNHNY and CDR2 SVGAGI (reference sequence). The CDR3 here is CASYWSSYNEQFF. The DNA for the CDR3 is TGTGCCAGCTACTGGAGCTCCTACAATGAGCAGTTCTTC.

The chain carries TRBV2 and TRBJ1-5; D may be TRBD1 (5 bases). Germline loops: CDR1 SNHLY, CDR2 FYNNEI. With 3 bases removed from V and 2 bases from J, the gap between germline ends came to 14 bases. There are 16 residues in the CDR3. The CDR3 DNA is TGTGCCAGCAGTGAGGGGTGGACATTCGGCAATCAGCCCCAGCATTTT. It specifies CASSEGWTFGNQPQHF.

CDR3 amino acids: CASTRNSRGTDTQYF. The CDR3 DNA is TGTGCCAGCACGAGGAACAGTAGAGGCACAGATACGCAGTATTTT. V gene TRBV6-5 combines with J gene TRBJ2-3; D unresolved. Looked up from germline, CDR1 is MNHEY and CDR2 is SVGAGI. V was trimmed by 7 bases and J by 1 base, leaving 15 bases between them. CDR3 length: 15 amino acids.

The chain recombines TRBV18 with TRBJ2-2; no definite D call. Per the germline V gene, CDR1 is KGHSH and CDR2 is LQKENI. The CDR3 has 12 residues. Trimming cost V 0 bases and J 6 bases, with 2 bases left between them. CDR3 in DNA: TGTGCCAGCTCACCACCGTCCGGGGAGCTGTTTTTT. Encoded protein: CASSPPSGELFF.

The chain joins TRBV6-1 to TRBJ1-2; possibly TRBD1 for D (5 bases). Trimming pared 7 bases from V and 5 bases from J, leaving 14 bases between. The CDR3 is 13 amino acids. Germline V lookup: CDR1 MNHNS, CDR2 SASEGT. The CDR3 sequence: CASKGWSDYGYTF. DNA for the CDR3: TGTGCCAGCAAGGGGTGGAGCGATTATGGCTACACCTTC.

J is TRBJ2-2 and V is TRBV5-1; 10 bases agree with TRBD2. Looked up from germline, CDR1 is SGHRS and CDR2 is YFSETQ. V was pared by 4 bases and J by 3 bases, with 3 bases of the junction left unmatched. CDR3 size: 15 residues. The DNA of the CDR3 is TGCGCCAGCAGCATCCTAGCGGGAGACACCGGGGAGCTGTTTTTT. Translated, it gives CASSILAGDTGELFF.

The rearrangement links TRBV9 to TRBJ1-2; D is ambiguous. Looked up from germline, CDR1 is SGDLS and CDR2 is YYNGEE. The germline V and J ends were trimmed by 3 bases and 0 bases, with 6 bases remaining between them. The CDR3 totals 13 residues. CDR3 residues: CASSEGANYGYTF. CDR3 in DNA: TGTGCCAGCAGCGAAGGAGCTAACTATGGCTACACCTTC.

The chain carries TRBV19 and TRBJ2-5, with D tentatively TRBD2 (6 bases). Trimming pared 3 bases from V and 2 bases from J, leaving 16 bases between. The CDR3 length is 16 residues. Per germline, CDR1 LNHDA and CDR2 SQIVND (reference sequence). Written as DNA, the CDR3 is TGTGCCAGTAGTATTGGGGGTAGCGGAACACAAGAGACCCAGTACTTC. It encodes CASSIGGSGTQETQYF.

V and J are TRBV11-3 and TRBJ2-3; 7 bases map to TRBD2. Germline V gene sequence: CDR1 SGHNT, CDR2 YENEEA. The trim removed 3 bases at V and 5 bases at J, leaving 8 bases unmatched. The CDR3 runs 15 residues. CDR3 coding DNA: TGTGCCAGCAGCTTGGCGGGAGAACTGGAAGATACGCAGTATTTT. Protein product: CASSLAGELEDTQYF.

This chain uses TRBV29-1 with TRBJ2-7, with 11 bases lining up with TRBD2. Germline lookup yields CDR1 SQVTM and CDR2 ANQGSEA. The CDR3 covers 13 residues. The V segment lost 5 bases and the J segment 7 bases; nucleotides outside the gene matches: 7. The chain's CDR3 is CSVSPGLAVEQYF. The CDR3 DNA sequence: TGCAGCGTTTCACCGGGACTAGCGGTTGAGCAGTACTTC.

The chain joins TRBV28 to TRBJ1-4; perhaps TRBD1 as D (5 bases). The CDR3 totals 14 residues. Per the germline V gene, CDR1 is MDHEN and CDR2 is SYDVKM. Deletions cut 3 bases from V and 8 bases from J, with 13 bases between. CDR3 coding DNA: TGTGCCAGCAGTTTCCAGGGCCGATGGGAAAAACTGTTTTTT. Protein sequence: CASSFQGRWEKLFF.

The chain recombines TRBV18 with TRBJ2-1, with TRBD2 identical over 16 bases. Per germline, CDR1 KGHSH and CDR2 LQKENI. The CDR3 totals 18 residues. V shed 0 bases, J shed 5 bases, and the junction held 4 bases outside the gene matches. CDR3 coding DNA: TGTGCCAGCTCACCACCGGGACTAGCGGGAGGGCCGGACAATGAGCAGTTCTTC. Translation: CASSPPGLAGGPDNEQFF. Together with reference TRBV18 and TRBJ2-1, the CDR3 gives the full variable domain: NAGVMQNPRHLVRRRGQEARLRCSPMKGHSHVYWYRQLPEEGLKFMVYLQKENIIDESGMPKERFSAEFPKEGPSILRIQQVVRGDSAAYFCASSPPGLAGGPDNEQFFGPGTRLTVL.

In this sample, this clone turned up a few times. The J gene is TRBJ2-7, the V gene TRBV6-5; D unclear. V lost 4 bases to trimming and J lost 3 bases, with 4 bases between them. The CDR3 covers 11 residues. The V gene's germline CDR1 is MNHEY and CDR2 SVGAGI. In nucleotides, the CDR3 is TGTGCCAGCAGTTCGTACTACGAGCAGTACTTC. It yields the protein CASSSYYEQYF.

The chain carries TRBV28 and TRBJ1-5; no definite D call. The length of the CDR3 is 14 residues. Germline V CDR1 and CDR2: MDHEN, SYDVKM. V dropped 2 bases and J dropped 3 bases, with 8 bases sitting between them. The CDR3 DNA sequence: TGTGCCAGCAGTTTAGGGCAGCCCAATCAGCCCCAGCATTTT. Translating gives CASSLGQPNQPQHF.

This chain links TRBV5-8 with TRBJ2-2, with 14 bases lining up with TRBD2. The CDR3 runs to 18 residues. CDR1 is SGHTS, CDR2 YDEGEE, per germline. V dropped 2 bases and J dropped 2; count of bases not matched to a gene: 5. The CDR3 spells CASSFSGTSGGNTGELFF. CDR3 DNA: TGTGCCAGCAGCTTCTCCGGGACTAGCGGGGGAAACACCGGGGAGCTGTTTTTT.

The V call is TRBV19, the J call TRBJ2-3; no definite D call. CDR1 and CDR2 (germline): LNHDA, SQIVND (reference sequence). The CDR3 runs to 16 residues. Trimming removed 0 bases at V and 5 bases at J, with 15 bases between. The CDR3 sequence is CASSIDQAALGDTQYF. The CDR3 nucleotides read TGTGCCAGTAGTATAGATCAGGCAGCCCTAGGAGATACGCAGTATTTT.

This chain connects TRBV28 to TRBJ1-4; TRBD1 matches at 9 bases. The CDR3 spans 15 residues. Germline V gene lookup returns CDR1 MDHEN and CDR2 SYDVKM. The junction had 7 bases not matched to a gene; V was cut back by 6 bases and J by 5 bases. The CDR3: CASSQTGTGNEKLFF. CDR3 DNA sequence: TGTGCCAGCAGCCAAACCGGGACAGGGAATGAAAAACTGTTTTTT.

The V and J genes are TRBV6-5 and TRBJ2-1, with 9 positions matching TRBD2. V shed 2 bases, J shed 8 bases, and the junction held 7 bases outside the gene matches. The CDR3 runs 15 residues. Germline CDR1 MNHEY, CDR2 SVGAGI. DNA of the CDR3: TGTGCCAGCAGTTACCGCGGGAGGGCCTTCGATGAGCAGTTCTTC. Translation: CASSYRGRAFDEQFF.

V and J are TRBV11-2 and TRBJ1-1; 7 bases are shared with TRBD1. The CDR3 has 14 amino acids. Germline values: CDR1 SGHAT, CDR2 FQNNGV. Trimming took 5 bases from V and 6 from J; bases not matched to a gene: 9. The CDR3 loop is CASSVTGRGAEAFF. For the CDR3, the DNA is TGTGCCAGCAGCGTCACGGGCAGGGGGGCTGAAGCTTTCTTT.

The chain joins TRBV7-9 to TRBJ1-2; 10 bases match TRBD1. Germline CDR1 reads SEHNR; CDR2 reads FQNEAQ (reference sequence). This CDR3 spans 16 amino acids. J gave up 3 bases and V 6 bases, and 10 bases lay outside the gene matches. Here the CDR3 reads CASSQQAGTGDYGYTF. The CDR3 DNA reads TGTGCCAGCAGTCAACAAGCCGGGACAGGGGACTATGGCTACACCTTC.

The chain combines TRBV7-9 with TRBJ2-7; D call uncertain. This CDR3 is built from 13 residues. The germline V gene has CDR1 SEHNR and CDR2 FQNEAQ (reference sequence). Between the trimmed V and J ends, which lost 2 bases and 7 bases, there was a span of 12 bases. The CDR3 nucleotides are TGTGCCAGCAGCTTACCTCCTACCTGGGAGCAGTACTTC. This encodes CASSLPPTWEQYF.

The J gene is TRBJ2-5, the V gene TRBV6-5; 7 positions agree with TRBD2. The germline V gene has CDR1 MNHEY and CDR2 SVGAGI. Losses at the gene ends were 2 bases for V and 4 bases for J; bases not matched to a gene: 7. The CDR3 has 15 residues. The CDR3 DNA follows: TGTGCCAGCAGTTACGAAGCGGGGAAGAGAGAGACCCAGTACTTC. Translation: CASSYEAGKRETQYF.

The J gene is TRBJ1-2, the V gene TRBV19; 7 nucleotides match TRBD1. This CDR3 comprises 14 residues. V dropped 6 bases and J dropped 0; count of bases not matched to a gene: 4. Germline-derived CDR1 and CDR2 are LNHDA and SQIVND (reference sequence). The CDR3 is CASSGQAANYGYTF. DNA of the CDR3: TGTGCCAGTAGCGGACAGGCAGCTAACTATGGCTACACCTTC.

This chain joins TRBV7-9 and TRBJ2-5, with 15 bases that match TRBD2. CDR3 length: 16 residues. Germline V lookup: CDR1 SEHNR, CDR2 FQNEAQ (reference sequence). J was trimmed by 5 bases and V by 5 bases; bases with no gene match: 6. CDR3 sequence reads: CASSHGTSGRTETQYF. The CDR3 bases are TGTGCCAGCAGCCACGGGACTAGCGGGAGGACGGAGACCCAGTACTTC. Supplemented by reference TRBV7-9 and TRBJ2-5, the full variable domain reads DTGVSQNPRHKITKRGQNVTFRCDPISEHNRLYWYRQTLGQGPEFLTYFQNEAQLEKSRLLSDRFSAERPKGSFSTLEIQRTEQGDSAMYLCASSHGTSGRTETQYFGPGTRLLVL.